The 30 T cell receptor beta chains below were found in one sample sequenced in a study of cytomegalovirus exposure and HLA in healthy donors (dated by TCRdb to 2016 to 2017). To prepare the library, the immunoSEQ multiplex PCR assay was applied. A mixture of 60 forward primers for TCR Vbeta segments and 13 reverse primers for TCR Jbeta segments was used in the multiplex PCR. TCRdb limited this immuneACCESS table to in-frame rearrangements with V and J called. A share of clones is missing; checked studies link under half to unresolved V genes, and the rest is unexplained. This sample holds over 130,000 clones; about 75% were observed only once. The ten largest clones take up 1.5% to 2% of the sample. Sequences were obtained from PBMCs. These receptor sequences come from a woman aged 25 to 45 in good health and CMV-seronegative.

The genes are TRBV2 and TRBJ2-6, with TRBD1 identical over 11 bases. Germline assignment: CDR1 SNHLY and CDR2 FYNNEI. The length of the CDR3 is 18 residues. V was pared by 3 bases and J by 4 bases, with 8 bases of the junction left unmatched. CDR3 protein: CASSEVGQGAEGANVLTF. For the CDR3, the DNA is TGTGCCAGCAGTGAGGTAGGACAGGGGGCGGAAGGGGCCAACGTCCTGACTTTC. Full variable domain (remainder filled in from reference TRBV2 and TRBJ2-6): EPEVTQTPSHQVTQMGQEVILRCVPISNHLYFYWYRQILGQKVEFLVSFYNNEISEKSEIFDDQFSVERPDGSNFTLKIRSTKLEDSAMYFCASSEVGQGAEGANVLTFGAGSRLTVL.

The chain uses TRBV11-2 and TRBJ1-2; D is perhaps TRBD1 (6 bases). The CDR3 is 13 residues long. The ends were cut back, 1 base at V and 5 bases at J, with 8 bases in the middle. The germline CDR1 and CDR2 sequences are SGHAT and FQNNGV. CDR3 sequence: CASSLAGDYGYTF. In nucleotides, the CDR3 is TGTGCCAGCAGCTTAGCAGGGGATTATGGCTACACCTTC.

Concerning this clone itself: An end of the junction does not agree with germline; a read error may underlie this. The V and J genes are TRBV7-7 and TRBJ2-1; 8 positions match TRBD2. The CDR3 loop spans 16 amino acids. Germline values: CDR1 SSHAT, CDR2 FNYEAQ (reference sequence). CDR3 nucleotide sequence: TGTGCTAGCAGCTCGCTGACTAGCGCAAACTACAATGAGCAGTTCTTC. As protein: CASSSLTSANYNEQFF. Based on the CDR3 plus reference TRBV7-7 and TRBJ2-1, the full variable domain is GAGVSQSPRYKVTKRGQDVTLRCDPISSHATLYWYQQALGQGPEFLTYFNYEAQPDKSGLPSDRFSAERPEGSISTLTIQRTEQRDSAMYRCASSSLTSANYNEQFFGPGTRLTVL.

The CDR3 sequence is CASSVSLQVWGYTF. CDR3 nucleotide sequence: TGTGCCAGCAGCGTATCCCTCCAGGTCTGGGGCTACACCTTC. The chain combines TRBV9 with TRBJ1-2, with D uncertain. CDR1 is SGDLS, CDR2 YYNGEE, per germline. This CDR3 comprises 14 residues. V was trimmed by 1 base and J by 8 bases, leaving 15 bases between them.

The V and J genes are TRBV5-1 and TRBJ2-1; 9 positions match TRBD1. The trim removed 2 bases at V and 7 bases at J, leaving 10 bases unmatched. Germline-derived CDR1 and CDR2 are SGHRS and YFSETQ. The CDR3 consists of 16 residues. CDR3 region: CASSFLGQGPTNEQFF. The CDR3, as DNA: TGCGCCAGCAGCTTCCTGGGACAGGGTCCTACTAATGAGCAGTTCTTC.

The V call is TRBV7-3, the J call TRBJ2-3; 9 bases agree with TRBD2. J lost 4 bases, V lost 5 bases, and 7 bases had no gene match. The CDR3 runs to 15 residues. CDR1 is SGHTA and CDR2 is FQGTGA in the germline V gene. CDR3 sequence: CASSQTSGEADTQYF. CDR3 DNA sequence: TGTGCCAGCAGCCAGACTAGCGGAGAAGCAGATACGCAGTATTTT.

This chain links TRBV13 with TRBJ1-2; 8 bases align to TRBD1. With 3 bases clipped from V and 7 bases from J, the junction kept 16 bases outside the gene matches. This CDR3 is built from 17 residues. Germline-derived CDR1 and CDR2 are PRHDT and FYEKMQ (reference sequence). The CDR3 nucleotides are TGTGCCAGCAGCTTGGTTGAGGACAGGGCGCTAATGTGTGGCTACACCTTC. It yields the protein CASSLVEDRALMCGYTF.

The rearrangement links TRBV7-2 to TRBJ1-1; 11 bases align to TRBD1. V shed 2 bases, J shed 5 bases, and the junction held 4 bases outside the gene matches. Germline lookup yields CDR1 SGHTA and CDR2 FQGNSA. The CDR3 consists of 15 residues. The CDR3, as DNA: TGTGCCAGCAGCTTATGGGGACAGGGGGGTACTGAAGCTTTCTTT. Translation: CASSLWGQGGTEAFF.

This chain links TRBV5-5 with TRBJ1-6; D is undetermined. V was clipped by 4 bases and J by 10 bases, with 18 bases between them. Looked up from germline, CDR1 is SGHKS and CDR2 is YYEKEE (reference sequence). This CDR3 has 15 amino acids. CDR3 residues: CASSPWTVGGSPLHF. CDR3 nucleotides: TGTGCCAGCAGCCCGTGGACGGTCGGCGGGTCACCCCTCCACTTT.

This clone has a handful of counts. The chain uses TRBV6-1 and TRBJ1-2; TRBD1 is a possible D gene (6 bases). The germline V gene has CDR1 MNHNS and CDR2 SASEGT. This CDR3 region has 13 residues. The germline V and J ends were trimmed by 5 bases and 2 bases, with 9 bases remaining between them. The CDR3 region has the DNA TGTGCCAGCAGTCTGGACAGAAACTATGGCTACACCTTC. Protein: CASSLDRNYGYTF.

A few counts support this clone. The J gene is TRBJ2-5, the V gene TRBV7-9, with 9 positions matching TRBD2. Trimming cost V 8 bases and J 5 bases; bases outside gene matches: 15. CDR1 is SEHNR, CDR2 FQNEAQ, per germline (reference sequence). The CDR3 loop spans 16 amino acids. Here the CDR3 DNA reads TGTGCCAGCTTCCCGCAGGCGGGAGGGCCCCATGAGACCCAGTACTTC. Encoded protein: CASFPQAGGPHETQYF.

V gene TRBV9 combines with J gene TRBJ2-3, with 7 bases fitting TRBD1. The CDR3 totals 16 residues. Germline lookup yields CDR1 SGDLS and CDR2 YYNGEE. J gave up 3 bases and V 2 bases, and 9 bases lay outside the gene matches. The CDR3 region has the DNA TGTGCCAGCAGCGTGAGGGGGCGAGTAACGACAGATACGCAGTATTTT. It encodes CASSVRGRVTTDTQYF.

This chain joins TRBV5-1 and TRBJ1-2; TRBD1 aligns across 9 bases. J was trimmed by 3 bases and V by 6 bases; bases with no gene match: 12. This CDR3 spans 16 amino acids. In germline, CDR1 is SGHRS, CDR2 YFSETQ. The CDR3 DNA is TGCGCCAGCACCCAAGGGACAGGGCCCAAGGACTATGGCTACACCTTC. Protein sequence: CASTQGTGPKDYGYTF. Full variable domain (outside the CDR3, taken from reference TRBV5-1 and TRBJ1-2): KAGVTQTPRYLIKTRGQQVTLSCSPISGHRSVSWYQQTPGQGLQFLFEYFSETQRNKGNFPGRFSGRQFSNSRSEMNVSTLELGDSALYLCASTQGTGPKDYGYTFGSGTRLTVV.

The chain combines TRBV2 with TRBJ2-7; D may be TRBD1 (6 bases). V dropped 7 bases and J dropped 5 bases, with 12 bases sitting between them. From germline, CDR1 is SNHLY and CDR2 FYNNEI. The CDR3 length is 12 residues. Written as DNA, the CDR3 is TGTGCCAGCACTACGGACAGCCACGAGCAGTACGTC. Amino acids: CASTTDSHEQYV.

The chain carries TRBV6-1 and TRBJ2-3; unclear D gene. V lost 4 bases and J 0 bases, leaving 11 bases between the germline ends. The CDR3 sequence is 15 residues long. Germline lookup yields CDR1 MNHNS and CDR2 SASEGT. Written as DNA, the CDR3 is TGTGCCAGCAGTGGTAGACTCGTCAGCACAGATACGCAGTATTTT. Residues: CASSGRLVSTDTQYF.

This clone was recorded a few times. This CDR3 is CASSLPGAAGYNEQFF. In nucleotides, the CDR3 is TGTGCCAGCAGTTTACCTGGCGCGGCCGGCTACAATGAGCAGTTCTTC. The chain recombines TRBV28 with TRBJ2-1; no firm D call. V gave up 2 bases and J gave up 3 bases, with 14 bases separating them. Germline values: CDR1 MDHEN, CDR2 SYDVKM. This CDR3 spans 16 amino acids.

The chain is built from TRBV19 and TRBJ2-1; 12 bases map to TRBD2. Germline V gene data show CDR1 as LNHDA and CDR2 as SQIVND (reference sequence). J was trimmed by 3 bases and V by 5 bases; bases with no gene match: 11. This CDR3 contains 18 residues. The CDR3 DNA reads TGTGCCAGTAGTGCACCGACTAGCGGGGGTCCTCTCTACAATGAGCAGTTCTTC. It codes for CASSAPTSGGPLYNEQFF.

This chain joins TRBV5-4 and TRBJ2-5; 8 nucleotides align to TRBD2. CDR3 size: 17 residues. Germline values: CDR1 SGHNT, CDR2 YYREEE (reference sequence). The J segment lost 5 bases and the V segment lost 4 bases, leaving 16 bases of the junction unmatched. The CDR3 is CASSPPPGREEVETQYF. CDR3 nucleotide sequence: TGTGCCAGCAGCCCCCCACCGGGGCGGGAGGAGGTGGAGACCCAGTACTTC.

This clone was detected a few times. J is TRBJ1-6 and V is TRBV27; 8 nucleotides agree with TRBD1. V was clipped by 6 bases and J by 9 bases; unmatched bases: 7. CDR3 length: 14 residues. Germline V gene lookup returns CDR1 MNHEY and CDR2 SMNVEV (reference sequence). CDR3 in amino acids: CASSRTGGGSPLHF. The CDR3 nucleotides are TGTGCCAGCAGCCGCACAGGGGGTGGTTCACCCCTCCACTTT.

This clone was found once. Here the CDR3 reads CASSDSGQGNNEQFF. CDR3 coding DNA: TGCGCCAGCAGTGACTCAGGACAGGGAAACAATGAGCAGTTCTTC. The J gene is TRBJ2-1, the V gene TRBV10-1; 8 nucleotides line up with TRBD1. CDR1 is WNHNN and CDR2 is SYGVQD in the germline V gene (reference sequence). The trim removed 3 bases at V and 5 bases at J, leaving 6 bases unmatched. The CDR3 length is 15 residues.

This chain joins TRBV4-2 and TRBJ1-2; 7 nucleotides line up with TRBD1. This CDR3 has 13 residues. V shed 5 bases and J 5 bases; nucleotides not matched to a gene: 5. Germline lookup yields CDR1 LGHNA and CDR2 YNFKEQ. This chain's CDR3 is CASSSGQEYGYTF. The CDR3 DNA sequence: TGTGCCAGCAGCTCCGGACAGGAATATGGCTACACCTTC.

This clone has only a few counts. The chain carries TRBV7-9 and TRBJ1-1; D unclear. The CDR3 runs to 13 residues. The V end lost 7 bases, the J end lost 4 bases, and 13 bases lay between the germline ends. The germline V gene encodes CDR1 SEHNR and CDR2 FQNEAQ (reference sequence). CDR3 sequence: CASTLSLFTEAFF. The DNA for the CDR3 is TGTGCCAGCACCCTATCCCTCTTCACTGAAGCTTTCTTT.

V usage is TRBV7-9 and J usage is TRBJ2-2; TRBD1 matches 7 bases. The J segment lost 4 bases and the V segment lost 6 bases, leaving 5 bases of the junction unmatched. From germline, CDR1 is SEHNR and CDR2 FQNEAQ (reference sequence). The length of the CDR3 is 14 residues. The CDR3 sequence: CASRDTGVTGELFF. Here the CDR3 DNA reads TGTGCCAGCAGGGATACAGGGGTCACCGGGGAGCTGTTTTTT.

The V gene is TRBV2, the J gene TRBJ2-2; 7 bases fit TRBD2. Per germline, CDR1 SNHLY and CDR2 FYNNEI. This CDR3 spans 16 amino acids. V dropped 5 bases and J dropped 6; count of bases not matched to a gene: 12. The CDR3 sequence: CASSPRLATVAGELFF. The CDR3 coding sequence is TGTGCCAGCAGTCCTAGACTAGCTACAGTCGCCGGGGAGCTGTTTTTT. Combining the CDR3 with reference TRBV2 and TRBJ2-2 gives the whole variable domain EPEVTQTPSHQVTQMGQEVILRCVPISNHLYFYWYRQILGQKVEFLVSFYNNEISEKSEIFDDQFSVERPDGSNFTLKIRSTKLEDSAMYFCASSPRLATVAGELFFGEGSRLTVL.

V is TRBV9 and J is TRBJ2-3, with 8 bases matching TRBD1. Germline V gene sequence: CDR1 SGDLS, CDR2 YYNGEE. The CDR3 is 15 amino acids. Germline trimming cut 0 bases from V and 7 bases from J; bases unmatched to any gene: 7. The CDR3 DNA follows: TGTGCCAGCAGCGTAGGGGGACAGGTTGGGAATACGCAGTATTTT. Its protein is CASSVGGQVGNTQYF.

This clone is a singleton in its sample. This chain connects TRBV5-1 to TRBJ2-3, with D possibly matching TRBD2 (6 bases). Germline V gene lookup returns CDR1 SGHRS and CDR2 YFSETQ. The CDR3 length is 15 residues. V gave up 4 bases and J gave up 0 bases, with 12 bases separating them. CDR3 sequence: CASSVGLASTDTQYF. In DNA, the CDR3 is TGCGCCAGCAGCGTCGGGCTAGCGAGCACAGATACGCAGTATTTT. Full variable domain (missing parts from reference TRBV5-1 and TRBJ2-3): KAGVTQTPRYLIKTRGQQVTLSCSPISGHRSVSWYQQTPGQGLQFLFEYFSETQRNKGNFPGRFSGRQFSNSRSEMNVSTLELGDSALYLCASSVGLASTDTQYFGPGTRLTVL.

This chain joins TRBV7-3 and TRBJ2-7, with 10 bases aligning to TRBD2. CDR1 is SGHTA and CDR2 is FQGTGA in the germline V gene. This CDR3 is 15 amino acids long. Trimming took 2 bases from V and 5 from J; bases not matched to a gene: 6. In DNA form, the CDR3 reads TGTGCCAGCAGCTTACAAATAGCGGGAGGCAACGAGCAGTACTTC. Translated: CASSLQIAGGNEQYF.

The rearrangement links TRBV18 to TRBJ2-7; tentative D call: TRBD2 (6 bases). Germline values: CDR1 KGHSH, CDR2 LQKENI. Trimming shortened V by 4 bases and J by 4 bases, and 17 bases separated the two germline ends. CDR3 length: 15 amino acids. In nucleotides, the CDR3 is TGTGCCAGCTCACAGATCGGAGGGTCCCCGTACGAGCAGTACTTC. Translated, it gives CASSQIGGSPYEQYF. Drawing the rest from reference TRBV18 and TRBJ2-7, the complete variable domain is NAGVMQNPRHLVRRRGQEARLRCSPMKGHSHVYWYRQLPEEGLKFMVYLQKENIIDESGMPKERFSAEFPKEGPSILRIQQVVRGDSAAYFCASSQIGGSPYEQYFGPGTRLTVT.

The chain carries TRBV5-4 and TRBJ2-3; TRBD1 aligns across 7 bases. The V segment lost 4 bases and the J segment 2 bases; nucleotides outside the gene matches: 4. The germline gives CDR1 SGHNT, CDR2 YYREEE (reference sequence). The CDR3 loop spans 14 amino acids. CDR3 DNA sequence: TGTGCCAGCAGCGGGGGACAGATCACAGATACGCAGTATTTT. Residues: CASSGGQITDTQYF.

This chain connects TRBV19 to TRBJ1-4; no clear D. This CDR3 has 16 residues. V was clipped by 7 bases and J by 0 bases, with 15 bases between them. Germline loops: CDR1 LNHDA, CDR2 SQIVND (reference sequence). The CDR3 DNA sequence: TGTGCCAGTACCCCGGGAGGGATTGCAACTAATGAAAAACTGTTTTTT. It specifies CASTPGGIATNEKLFF.